The 22 T cell receptor beta chains in this list originate from one sample, sequenced in a study of T-cell memory formation after mild COVID-19. Each CDR3 protein gets one entry after TCRdb re-called the 5' RACE reads with MiXCR. The sample gives fewer than 250,000 distinct CDR3 sequences, around 17% of which show up once; 2.4% is in the top ten. The specimen sequenced was PBMCs or a T cell subset sorted from them (not recorded which). These TCRs come from an adult woman who had mild COVID-19 (a few samples of this study predate the infection). Cell type and time point are not known.

This clonotype was picked up a small number of times. The V call is TRBV24-1, the J call TRBJ2-5, with D possibly called TRBD1 or TRBD2 (5 bases each). Germline CDR1 reads KGHDR; CDR2 reads SFDVKD. Deletions cut 4 bases from V and 1 base from J, with 12 bases between. The length of the CDR3 is 15 residues. This CDR3 is CATSDPRGPQETQYF. CDR3 DNA sequence: TGTGCCACCAGTGACCCCCGGGGCCCCCAAGAGACCCAGTACTTC.

This clonotype was counted a few times. The rearrangement links TRBV24-1 to TRBJ2-2; 9 bases are a match to TRBD1. The trim removed 9 bases at V and 6 bases at J, leaving 7 bases unmatched. The CDR3 has 14 amino acids. CDR1 is KGHDR, CDR2 SFDVKD, per germline. This CDR3 reads CATSGTGISGELFF. The CDR3 DNA reads as TGTGCCACCTCCGGGACAGGGATATCCGGGGAGCTGTTTTTT.

This sequence joins TRBV18 and TRBJ1-1; 7 bases match TRBD1. CDR1 is KGHSH, CDR2 LQKENI, per germline. This CDR3 is 15 amino acids long. With 4 bases clipped from V and 5 bases from J, the junction kept 10 bases outside the gene matches. CDR3 loop: CASSLLGGSGTEAFF. For the CDR3, the DNA is TGTGCCAGCTCACTATTAGGGGGCTCGGGGACTGAAGCTTTCTTT. Complete variable domain (other parts from reference TRBV18 and TRBJ1-1): NAGVMQNPRHLVRRRGQEARLRCSPMKGHSHVYWYRQLPEEGLKFMVYLQKENIIDESGMPKERFSAEFPKEGPSILRIQQVVRGDSAAYFCASSLLGGSGTEAFFGQGTRLTVV.

This clonotype has more than one count but fewer than ten. J is TRBJ2-2 and V is TRBV12-3 or TRBV12-4, with 12 bases that match TRBD2. This CDR3 spans 16 amino acids. Trimming at V came to 4 bases and at J to 6 bases, leaving 6 bases not matched to a gene. The CDR3 protein is CASSSLAGGYAGELFF. The CDR3 DNA is TGTGCCAGCAGTTCTCTAGCGGGAGGGTACGCCGGGGAGCTGTTTTTT.

The CDR3 spells CASSFNSGEAFF. DNA for the CDR3: TGTGCCAGCAGCTTCAACTCAGGGGAAGCTTTCTTT. The chain links TRBV7-2 to TRBJ1-1; a weak D match, TRBD1 (5 bases). CDR1 is SGHTA, CDR2 FQGNSA, per germline. The V and J ends lost 3 bases and 8 bases respectively, with 10 bases between them. CDR3 size: 12 residues.

The table lists this clonotype with a few counts. The chain employs TRBV5-1 and TRBJ1-2; D possibly corresponds to TRBD1 (6 bases). Trimming shortened V by 0 bases and J by 8 bases, and 14 bases separated the two germline ends. This CDR3 is built from 14 residues. Per germline, CDR1 SGHRS and CDR2 YFSETQ. In DNA form, the CDR3 reads TGCGCCAGCAGCTTGGGAGACAGGCGAAAGGGCTACACCTTC. Translation: CASSLGDRRKGYTF. Combining the CDR3 with reference TRBV5-1 and TRBJ1-2 gives the whole variable domain KAGVTQTPRYLIKTRGQQVTLSCSPISGHRSVSWYQQTPGQGLQFLFEYFSETQRNKGNFPGRFSGRQFSNSRSEMNVSTLELGDSALYLCASSLGDRRKGYTFGSGTRLTVV.

The chain recombines TRBV11-2 with TRBJ1-1, with 10 bases that match TRBD1. The CDR3 covers 13 residues. Trimming at V came to 5 bases and at J to 7 bases, leaving 4 bases not matched to a gene. Looked up from germline, CDR1 is SGHAT and CDR2 is FQNNGV. The CDR3 coding sequence is TGTGCCAGCAGCAAGACAGGGGGCGATGAAGCTTTCTTT. It translates to CASSKTGGDEAFF.

The sample holds a few counts of this clonotype. The rearrangement links TRBV3-1 to TRBJ2-6; D is ambiguous. CDR1 and CDR2 from the germline V gene are LGHDT and YNNKEL (reference sequence). Trimming took 5 bases from V and 4 from J, leaving 6 bases between them. The CDR3 is 13 residues long. CDR3 nucleotide sequence: TGTGCCAGCAGCACCAGGGGGGCCAACGTCCTGACTTTC. Translation: CASSTRGANVLTF.

This rearrangement joins TRBV19 to TRBJ2-3; D ambiguous. The germline V gene encodes CDR1 LNHDA and CDR2 SQIVND (reference sequence). This CDR3 is 14 amino acids long. The V end was cut by 5 bases, the J end by 0 bases, with 9 bases between. The CDR3 DNA reads as TGTGCCAGTAGTTTCCCGGGCAGCACAGATACGCAGTATTTT. As protein: CASSFPGSTDTQYF.

This clonotype was recorded a few times. This rearrangement joins TRBV12-3 or TRBV12-4 to TRBJ2-3, with D possibly called TRBD1 or TRBD2 (6 bases each). This CDR3 has 12 residues. Trimming took off 6 bases at V and 4 bases at J, with 8 bases between the two ends. The CDR3 DNA is TGTGCCAGCAGCGGGGGCCCAGATACGCAGTATTTT. Translating it yields CASSGGPDTQYF.

The chain combines TRBV7-9 with TRBJ1-1; TRBD1 aligns across 11 bases. The CDR3 length is 18 residues. The germline CDR1 and CDR2 sequences are SEHNR and FQNEAQ (reference sequence). V shed 1 base, J shed 6 bases, and the junction held 13 bases outside the gene matches. The CDR3 DNA sequence: TGTGCCAGCAGCTTAGTCTGGGACAGGGGGAAAAGGGTCGCTGAAGCTTTCTTT. Its translation is CASSLVWDRGKRVAEAFF. Full variable domain (missing parts from reference TRBV7-9 and TRBJ1-1): DTGVSQNPRHKITKRGQNVTFRCDPISEHNRLYWYRQTLGQGPEFLTYFQNEAQLEKSRLLSDRFSAERPKGSFSTLEIQRTEQGDSAMYLCASSLVWDRGKRVAEAFFGQGTRLTVV.

The rearrangement joins TRBV5-1 to TRBJ1-1; D uncertain. Trimming took off 0 bases at V and 1 base at J, with 7 bases between the two ends. CDR1 SGHRS and CDR2 YFSETQ come from the germline V gene. The CDR3 is 14 residues long. The CDR3 DNA sequence: TGCGCCAGCAGCTTGGCCAATAGGAACACTGAAGCTTTCTTT. It encodes CASSLANRNTEAFF.

The V and J genes are TRBV27 and TRBJ2-7; D unresolved. The CDR3 totals 15 residues. The V end was cut by 6 bases, the J end by 3 bases, with 18 bases between. Germline-derived CDR1 and CDR2 are MNHEY and SMNVEV (reference sequence). The CDR3: CASSVDGLISYEQYF. The DNA of the CDR3 is TGTGCCAGCAGCGTGGACGGTTTAATAAGCTACGAGCAGTACTTC.

There are a few counts of this clonotype. The V gene is TRBV6-2 or TRBV6-3, the J gene TRBJ2-5, with TRBD2 identical over 11 bases. CDR3 length: 15 amino acids. Per germline, CDR1 MNHEY and CDR2 SVGEGT. V lost 5 bases and J lost 4; bases outside the gene matches: 6. CDR3 region: CASSQLAGVTETQYF. CDR3 in DNA: TGTGCCAGCAGTCAACTAGCGGGAGTGACAGAGACCCAGTACTTC.

The rearrangement joins TRBV7-2 to TRBJ1-2; the D gene is possibly TRBD1 (6 bases). This CDR3 comprises 14 residues. V was pared by 3 bases and J by 0 bases, with 8 bases between. Germline loops: CDR1 SGHTA, CDR2 FQGNSA. The CDR3 is CASSLTGTNYGYTF. The CDR3 DNA follows: TGTGCCAGCAGCTTGACAGGAACTAACTATGGCTACACCTTC.

This clonotype was detected only a few times. The V gene is TRBV7-2, the J gene TRBJ2-7, with TRBD1 matching 9 bases. Germline loops: CDR1 SGHTA, CDR2 FQGNSA. V shed 1 base, J shed 6 bases, and the junction held 13 bases outside the gene matches. This CDR3 spans 17 amino acids. DNA of the CDR3: TGTGCCAGCAGCTTAGTTTCCGTCGGGACAGGGTTGGCCGAGCAGTACTTC. This translates into CASSLVSVGTGLAEQYF.

This clonotype has a handful of counts. V gene TRBV5-4 combines with J gene TRBJ1-3; a possible D gene is TRBD1 (5 bases). This CDR3 has 15 amino acids. From germline, CDR1 is SGHNT and CDR2 YYREEE (reference sequence). V lost 3 bases to trimming and J lost 2 bases, with 12 bases between them. CDR3 protein: CASSSPDRAGNTIYF. In nucleotides, the CDR3 is TGTGCCAGCAGCTCGCCCGACAGAGCTGGAAACACCATATATTTT. Based on the CDR3 plus reference TRBV5-4 and TRBJ1-3, the full variable domain is ETGVTQSPTHLIKTRGQQVTLRCSSQSGHNTVSWYQQALGQGPQFIFQYYREEENGRGNFPPRFSGLQFPNYSSELNVNALELDDSALYLCASSSPDRAGNTIYFGEGSWLTVV.

This clonotype has a handful of counts. The rearrangement links TRBV5-1 to TRBJ2-5; 10 bases map to TRBD2. This CDR3 has 18 residues. Germline values: CDR1 SGHRS, CDR2 YFSETQ. V was pared by 0 bases and J by 0 bases, with 8 bases of the junction left unmatched. DNA of the CDR3: TGCGCCAGCAGCTTGGAAGCTAGCGGGGGCCCAAACCAAGAGACCCAGTACTTC. It translates to CASSLEASGGPNQETQYF.

This clonotype was detected a few times. This rearrangement joins TRBV7-2 to TRBJ2-3, with D perhaps matching TRBD2 (7 bases). The CDR3 is 16 residues long. Germline CDR1 SGHTA, CDR2 FQGNSA. The V gene lost 6 bases and the J gene lost 4 bases, with 20 bases spanning the gap. The CDR3 nucleotides read TGTGCCAGCAGTCAAGGACGGGGGGCGAGATCAGATACGCAGTATTTT. Translated: CASSQGRGARSDTQYF.

V usage is TRBV11-1 and J usage is TRBJ2-3; TRBD1 aligns across 7 bases. The CDR3 is 14 residues long. CDR1 and CDR2 (germline): SGHAT, FQDESV (reference sequence). The trim removed 3 bases at V and 5 bases at J, leaving 5 bases unmatched. As DNA, the CDR3 is TGTGCCAGCAGCTTTGGGACAGCAGGAGATACGCAGTATTTT. This sequence encodes CASSFGTAGDTQYF.

The J gene is TRBJ1-6, the V gene TRBV14; no clear D. V was trimmed by 2 bases and J by 10 bases, leaving 9 bases between them. Germline V gene lookup returns CDR1 SGHDN and CDR2 FVKESK. The CDR3 sequence is 13 residues long. In DNA, the CDR3 is TGTGCCAGCAGCCAATGGAGAGAGTCACCCCTCCACTTT. Protein: CASSQWRESPLHF.

DNA for the CDR3: TGTGCCAGCAGTCAAAACTCAGGGTTGGGCACTGAAGCTTTCTTT. Translating gives CASSQNSGLGTEAFF. V gene TRBV12-3 or TRBV12-4 combines with J gene TRBJ1-1; tentative D call: TRBD1 (5 bases). V was cut by 5 bases and J by 4 bases, with 17 bases left in between. This CDR3 has 15 amino acids.